The present TCR beta chain was sequenced within a study of OX40 agonist ivuxolimab in advanced cancers. In the study overall: Ivuxolimab was an agonistic, fully human IgG2 monoclonal antibody directed against OX40 (CD134), a costimulatory receptor. Intravenous ivuxolimab was administered to patients every 2 weeks at six dose levels: 0.01, 0.1, 0.3, 1.5, 3 and 10 mg/kg. Of the roughly 52 dose-escalation patients, hepatocellular carcinoma was present in approximately 20, melanoma in approximately 15, renal cell carcinoma in 9 and head and neck cancer in 9. In the dose-escalation cohort, 70% to 85% of patients were male, and the mean age was approximately 60 years, with a range of 23 to 79. Patients were allowed to have had prior anti-PD-1, anti-PD-L1 or anti-CTLA-4 therapy, and approximately 40% of the dose-escalation patients had been treated with checkpoint inhibitors. Three dose-escalation patients achieved partial responses, one with hepatocellular carcinoma and two with cutaneous melanoma. The purpose of peripheral TCRbeta sequencing was to test whether ivuxolimab changed TCR sequence diversity and led to clonal T-cell expansion. The paper reports the monotherapy dose-escalation portion (N of about 51 patients) of the phase I ivuxolimab trial.

The research as a whole found: At doses from 0.1 to 3.0 mg/kg, clonal expansion was seen in both CD4+ and CD8+ blood T cells between baseline and week 6. After ivuxolimab, CD8+ T cells had more expanded clones than CD4+ T cells on average. Low levels of normalized T-cell clonal expansion were also seen in some patients who did not respond. The antigen specificity of the peripheral T cells that underwent clonal expansion was not determined. In partial responders in the 0.1-3.0 mg/kg groups, normalized peripheral clonal expansion was found to be among the lowest, especially among CD8+ T cells.

For this clone: The clone's antigen remains unknown. Per-nucleotide qualities are absent, and no much larger clonotype sits a single base away. The same CDR3 arises from other DNA sequences in this sample as well.

The trial excluded patients who had a history of autoimmune disease or who were on systemic immunosuppression. Peripheral blood for TCR sequencing was collected from all dose cohorts at baseline, on cycle 4 day 1, and on cycle 7 day 1. Samples came from an open-label, multicenter, first-in-human phase I dose-escalation trial of ivuxolimab. Adults with locally advanced or metastatic melanoma, renal cell, hepatocellular, or head and neck squamous cell carcinoma were enrolled in the trial. Before TCR sequencing, CD4+ T cells and CD8+ T cells were sorted from peripheral blood as separate populations. Per the germline V gene, KGHSH is the CDR1 and LQKENI is the CDR2. Between the V and J ends, shortened by 2 bases and 0 bases respectively, the junction contains 8 bases. The CDR3 starts with the cysteine, ends with the phenylalanine, and has 14 residues. Solely the CDR3 DNA is kept, with 42 bases framed from the first base.

Genomic DNA was isolated from the sorted cells so that the TCRbeta CDR3 region could be sequenced. TCRbeta CDR3 regions were sequenced using the immunoSEQ Assay. Held by TCRdb, this immuneACCESS table contains in-frame sequences only and omits some clones. Under half of the omission traces to an unresolved V gene where checked; the cause of the rest is unknown. A total of approximately 24,000 clones appear in this sample, approximately 77% of them only once. The ten biggest clones cover 2% to 2.5% of the sample. Recombination joined TRBV18 with TRBJ2-7; TRBD2 could be the D gene, as 6 bases match. The material was CD4+ or CD8+ T cells sorted from blood, obtained in a trial of the OX40 agonist ivuxolimab. The TCR was taken from an adult with an advanced solid tumor such as melanoma, head and neck, liver or kidney cancer. The DNA sequence follows: TGTGCCAGCTCACCATCCGGGAGCTCCTACGAGCAGTACTTC. Its protein product is CASSPSGSSYEQYF.